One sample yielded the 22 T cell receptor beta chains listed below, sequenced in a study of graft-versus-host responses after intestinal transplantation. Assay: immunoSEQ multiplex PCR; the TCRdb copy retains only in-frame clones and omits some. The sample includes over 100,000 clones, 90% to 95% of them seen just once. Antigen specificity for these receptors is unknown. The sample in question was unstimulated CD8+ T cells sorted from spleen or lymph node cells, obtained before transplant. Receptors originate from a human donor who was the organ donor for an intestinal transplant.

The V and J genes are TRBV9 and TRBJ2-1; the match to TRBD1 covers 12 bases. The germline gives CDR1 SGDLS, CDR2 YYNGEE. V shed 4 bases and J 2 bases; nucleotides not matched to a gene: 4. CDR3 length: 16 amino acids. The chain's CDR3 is CASSSGTGGPYNEQFF. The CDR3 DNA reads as TGTGCCAGCAGCTCCGGGACAGGGGGCCCCTACAATGAGCAGTTCTTC.

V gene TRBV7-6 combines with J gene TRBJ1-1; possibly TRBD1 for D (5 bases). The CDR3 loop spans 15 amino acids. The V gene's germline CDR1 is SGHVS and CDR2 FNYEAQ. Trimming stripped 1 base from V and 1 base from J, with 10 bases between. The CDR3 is CASSLEGRANTEAFF. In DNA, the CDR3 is TGTGCCAGCAGCTTAGAGGGGCGGGCGAACACTGAAGCTTTCTTT.

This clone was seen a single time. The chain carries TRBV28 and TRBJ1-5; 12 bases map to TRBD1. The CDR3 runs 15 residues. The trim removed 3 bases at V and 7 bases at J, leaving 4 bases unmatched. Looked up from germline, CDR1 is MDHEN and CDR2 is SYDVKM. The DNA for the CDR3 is TGTGCCAGCAGTTTCCGGGACAGGGGGCTCCAGCCCCAGCATTTT. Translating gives CASSFRDRGLQPQHF.

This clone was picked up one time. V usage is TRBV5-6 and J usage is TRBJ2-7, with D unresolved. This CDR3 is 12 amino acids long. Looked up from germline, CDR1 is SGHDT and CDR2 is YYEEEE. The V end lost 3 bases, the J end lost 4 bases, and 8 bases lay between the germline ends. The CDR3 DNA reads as TGTGCCAGCAGCTCAACGCTGTACGAGCAGTACTTC. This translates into CASSSTLYEQYF.

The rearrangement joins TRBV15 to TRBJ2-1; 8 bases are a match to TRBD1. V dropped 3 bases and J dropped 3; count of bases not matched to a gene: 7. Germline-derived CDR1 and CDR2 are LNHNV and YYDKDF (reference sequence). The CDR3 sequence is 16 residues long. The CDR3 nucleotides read TGTGCCACCAGCAGGGCACGGGACAGGTACTACAATGAGCAGTTCTTC. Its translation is CATSRARDRYYNEQFF.

In DNA form, the CDR3 reads TGTGCCAGTAGTATCTCCCTCTATGGCTACACCTTC. Amino acids: CASSISLYGYTF. This sequence joins TRBV19 and TRBJ1-2; D is unresolved. CDR1 is LNHDA and CDR2 is SQIVND in the germline V gene (reference sequence). V lost 3 bases to trimming and J lost 4 bases, with 6 bases between them. This CDR3 is built from 12 residues.

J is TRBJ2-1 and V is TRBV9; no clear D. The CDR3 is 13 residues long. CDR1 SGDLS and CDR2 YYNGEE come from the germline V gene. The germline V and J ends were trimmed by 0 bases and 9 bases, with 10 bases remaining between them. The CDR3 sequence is CASSVGSKGEQFF. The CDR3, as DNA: TGTGCCAGCAGCGTAGGGAGTAAGGGTGAGCAGTTCTTC.

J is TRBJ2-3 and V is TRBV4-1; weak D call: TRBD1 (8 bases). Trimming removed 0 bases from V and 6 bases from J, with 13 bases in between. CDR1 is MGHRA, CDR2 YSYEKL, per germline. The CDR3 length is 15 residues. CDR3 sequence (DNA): TGCGCCAGCAGCCAAGAGGACAGGGAGGGTGATACGCAGTATTTT. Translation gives CASSQEDREGDTQYF.

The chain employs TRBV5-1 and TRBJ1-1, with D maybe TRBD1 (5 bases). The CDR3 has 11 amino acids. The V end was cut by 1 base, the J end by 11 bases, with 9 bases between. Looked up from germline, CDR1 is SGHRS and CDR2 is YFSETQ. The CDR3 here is CASSLKGVAFF. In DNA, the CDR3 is TGCGCCAGCAGCTTGAAAGGGGTGGCTTTCTTT.

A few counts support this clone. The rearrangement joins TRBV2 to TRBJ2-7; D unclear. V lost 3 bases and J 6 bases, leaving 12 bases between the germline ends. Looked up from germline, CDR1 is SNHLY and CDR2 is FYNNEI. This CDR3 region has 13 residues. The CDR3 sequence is CASSDLLSSEQYF. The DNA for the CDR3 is TGTGCCAGCAGTGACCTTCTAAGTTCCGAGCAGTACTTC.

The CDR3 here is CASSPGGNTIYF. CDR3 sequence (DNA): TGTGCCAGCAGCCCCGGTGGGAACACCATATATTTT. The V call is TRBV7-9, the J call TRBJ1-3; D is ambiguous. CDR1 SEHNR and CDR2 FQNEAQ come from the germline V gene (reference sequence). CDR3 length: 12 amino acids. V gave up 5 bases and J gave up 7 bases, with 9 bases separating them.

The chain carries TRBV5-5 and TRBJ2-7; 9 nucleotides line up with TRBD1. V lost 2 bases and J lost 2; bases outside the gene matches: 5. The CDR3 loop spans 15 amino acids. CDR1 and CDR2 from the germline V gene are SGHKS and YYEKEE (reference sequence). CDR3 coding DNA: TGTGCCAGCAGCTTAACAGGGGGCCAACCCTACGAGCAGTACTTC. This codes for CASSLTGGQPYEQYF.

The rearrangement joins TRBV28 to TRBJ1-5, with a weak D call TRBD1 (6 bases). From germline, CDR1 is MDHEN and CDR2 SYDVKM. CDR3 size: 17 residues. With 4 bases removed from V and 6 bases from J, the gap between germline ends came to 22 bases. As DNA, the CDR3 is TGTGCCAGCAGTTCGACAGGCCGATGGCTTTCGGCTCAGCCCCAGCATTTT. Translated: CASSSTGRWLSAQPQHF.

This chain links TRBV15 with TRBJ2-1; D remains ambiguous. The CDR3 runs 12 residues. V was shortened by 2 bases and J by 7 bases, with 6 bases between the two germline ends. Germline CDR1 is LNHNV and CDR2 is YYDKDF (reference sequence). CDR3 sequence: CATSRLHNEQFF. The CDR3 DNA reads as TGTGCCACCAGCAGACTGCATAATGAGCAGTTCTTC.

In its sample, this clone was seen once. CDR3 DNA sequence: TGCGCCAGCAGCGGGGGGAATGAAGCTTTCTTT. This codes for CASSGGNEAFF. This chain uses TRBV5-1 with TRBJ1-1, with D possibly TRBD1 on 5 matching bases. With 4 bases removed from V and 7 bases from J, the gap between germline ends came to 8 bases. The CDR3 has 11 residues. The germline V gene has CDR1 SGHRS and CDR2 YFSETQ.

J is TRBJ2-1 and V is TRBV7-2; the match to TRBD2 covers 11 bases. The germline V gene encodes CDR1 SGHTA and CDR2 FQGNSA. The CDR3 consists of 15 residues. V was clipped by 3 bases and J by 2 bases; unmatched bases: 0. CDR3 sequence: CASSLTSGAYNEQFF. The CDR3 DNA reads TGTGCCAGCAGCTTGACTAGCGGGGCCTACAATGAGCAGTTCTTC.

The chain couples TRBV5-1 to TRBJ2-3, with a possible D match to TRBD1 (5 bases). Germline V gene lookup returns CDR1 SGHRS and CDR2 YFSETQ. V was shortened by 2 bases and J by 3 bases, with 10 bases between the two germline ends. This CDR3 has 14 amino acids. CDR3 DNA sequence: TGCGCCAGCAGCTTCAGGGATCGAACAGATACGCAGTATTTT. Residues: CASSFRDRTDTQYF.

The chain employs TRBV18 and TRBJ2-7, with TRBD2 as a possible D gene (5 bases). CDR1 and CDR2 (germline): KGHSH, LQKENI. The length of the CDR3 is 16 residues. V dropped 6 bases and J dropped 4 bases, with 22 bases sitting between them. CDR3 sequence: CASSPSVERLRYEQYF. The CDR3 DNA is TGTGCCAGCTCCCCCTCGGTGGAGCGGTTAAGGTACGAGCAGTACTTC.

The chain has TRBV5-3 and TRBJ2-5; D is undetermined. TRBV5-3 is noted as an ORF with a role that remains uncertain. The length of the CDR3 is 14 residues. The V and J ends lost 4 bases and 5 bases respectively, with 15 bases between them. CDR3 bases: TGTGCCAGAAGCGACCCCGGCCGCGGTGAGACCCAGTACTTC. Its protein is CARSDPGRGETQYF.

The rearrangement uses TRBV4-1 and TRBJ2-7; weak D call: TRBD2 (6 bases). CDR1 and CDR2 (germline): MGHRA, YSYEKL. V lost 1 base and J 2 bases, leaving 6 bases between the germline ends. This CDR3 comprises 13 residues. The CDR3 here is CASSQGRAYEQYF. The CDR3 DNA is TGCGCCAGCAGCCAAGGGAGGGCCTACGAGCAGTACTTC.

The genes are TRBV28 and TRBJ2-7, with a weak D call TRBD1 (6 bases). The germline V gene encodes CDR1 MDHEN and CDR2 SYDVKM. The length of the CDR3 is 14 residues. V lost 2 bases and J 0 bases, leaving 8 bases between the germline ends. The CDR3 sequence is CASSLGGYSYEQYF. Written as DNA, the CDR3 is TGTGCCAGCAGTTTAGGGGGCTACTCCTACGAGCAGTACTTC.

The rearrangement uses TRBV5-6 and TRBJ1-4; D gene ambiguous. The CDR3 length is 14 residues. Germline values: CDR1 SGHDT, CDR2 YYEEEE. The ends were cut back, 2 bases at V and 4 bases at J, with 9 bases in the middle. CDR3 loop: CASSLGLSNEKLFF. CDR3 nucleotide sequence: TGTGCCAGCAGCTTAGGACTTAGTAATGAAAAACTGTTTTTT.